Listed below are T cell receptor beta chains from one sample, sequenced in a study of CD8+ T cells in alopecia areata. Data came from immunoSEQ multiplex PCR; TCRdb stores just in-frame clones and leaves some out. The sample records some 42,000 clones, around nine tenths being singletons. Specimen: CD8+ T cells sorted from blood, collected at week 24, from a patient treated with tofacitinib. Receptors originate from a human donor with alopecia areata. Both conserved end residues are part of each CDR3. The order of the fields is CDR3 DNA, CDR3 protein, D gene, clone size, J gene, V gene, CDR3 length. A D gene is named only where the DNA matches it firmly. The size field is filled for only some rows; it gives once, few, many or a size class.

DNA: TGTGCCAGCAGCTTATTAGGCAGGGGCAATGAGCAGTTCTTC; CDR3: CASSLLGRGNEQFF; D: -; size: once; J: TRBJ2-1; V: TRBV7-6; length: 14
DNA: TGTGCCTGGAGTAGGGCGGGGGAACCAAATACGCAGTATTTT; CDR3: CAWSRAGEPNTQYF; D: TRBD2; size: -; J: TRBJ2-3; V: TRBV30; length: 14
DNA: TGTGCCAGCAGTGACCCTCCCCGCACAGATACGCAGTATTTT; CDR3: CASSDPPRTDTQYF; D: -; size: once; J: TRBJ2-3; V: TRBV25-1; length: 14
DNA: TGTGCCTGGAGTGTAGGGATCTCTGGGGCCAACGTCCTGACTTTC; CDR3: CAWSVGISGANVLTF; D: -; size: few; J: TRBJ2-6; V: TRBV30; length: 15
DNA: TGTGCCAGTAGTATGATTGATCGGTCCGCAGGGTCGAGCAAAAACATTCAGTACTTC; CDR3: CASSMIDRSAGSSKNIQYF; D: -; size: -; J: TRBJ2-4; V: TRBV19; length: 19
DNA: TGTAGCGTTGACCGACAGGGTAGCACAGATACGCAGTATTTT; CDR3: CSVDRQGSTDTQYF; D: TRBD1; size: -; J: TRBJ2-3; V: TRBV29-1; length: 14
DNA: TGTGCCAGCAGAGCCAGAGCGGGGGGGGGCGATGAGCAGTTCTTC; CDR3: CASRARAGGGDEQFF; D: TRBD2; size: -; J: TRBJ2-1; V: TRBV6-4; length: 15
DNA: TGTGCCAGCAGCGCAGACCCGGGACAGGGAAACTACGAGCAGTACTTC; CDR3: CASSADPGQGNYEQYF; D: TRBD1; size: -; J: TRBJ2-7; V: TRBV7-9; length: 16
DNA: TGTGCCAGCAGGGCCGCGGGCCTTCAGGAGCAGTTCTTC; CDR3: CASRAAGLQEQFF; D: -; size: once; J: TRBJ2-1; V: TRBV7-9; length: 13
DNA: TGTGCCAGCAGTTTCGGACAACTCAATGAGCAGTTCTTC; CDR3: CASSFGQLNEQFF; D: -; size: -; J: TRBJ2-1; V: TRBV27; length: 13
DNA: TGTGCCAGCAGGGACAGGGCCTACGAGCAGTACTTC; CDR3: CASRDRAYEQYF; D: TRBD1; size: -; J: TRBJ2-7; V: TRBV2; length: 12
DNA: TGTGCCAGCAGTGGAGATAGCGGTTCAACAGATACGCAGTATTTT; CDR3: CASSGDSGSTDTQYF; D: -; size: -; J: TRBJ2-3; V: TRBV6-1; length: 15
DNA: TGCAGCGTTGTGGAAACCGGGGAGCTGTTTTTT; CDR3: CSVVETGELFF; D: -; size: -; J: TRBJ2-2; V: TRBV29-1; length: 11
DNA: TGTGCCAGCAGTCCCAGGGGGCGAGGGACTGAAGCTTTCTTT; CDR3: CASSPRGRGTEAFF; D: TRBD1; size: -; J: TRBJ1-1; V: TRBV25-1; length: 14
DNA: TGTGCCAGCAGTGAAGAGGGGGTCTCTGGGGCCAACGTCCTGACTTTC; CDR3: CASSEEGVSGANVLTF; D: -; size: few; J: TRBJ2-6; V: TRBV6-4; length: 16
DNA: TGTGCCAGCAGCTTCCAGGGGATGTCCTACGAGCAGTACTTC; CDR3: CASSFQGMSYEQYF; D: -; size: -; J: TRBJ2-7; V: TRBV11-2; length: 14
DNA: TGTGCCAGCAGTGAAGCGGTAAGAGATACGCAGTATTTT; CDR3: CASSEAVRDTQYF; D: -; size: -; J: TRBJ2-3; V: TRBV2; length: 13
DNA: TGCGCCAGCAGCCAGGTCAAAGGCCCTTACGAGCAGTACTTC; CDR3: CASSQVKGPYEQYF; D: -; size: -; J: TRBJ2-7; V: TRBV4-1; length: 14
DNA: TGTGCCAGCAGTTTATCGGTGGGGGAGAATCTGCACGAGCAGTACTTC; CDR3: CASSLSVGENLHEQYF; D: -; size: once; J: TRBJ2-7; V: TRBV27; length: 16
DNA: TGCAGCGTCAGAAATCTGAACACTGAAGCTTTCTTT; CDR3: CSVRNLNTEAFF; D: -; size: -; J: TRBJ1-1; V: TRBV29-1; length: 12
DNA: TGTGCCAGCAGCTTGGACCCGCAGGGATTGGTCTATGGCTACACCTTC; CDR3: CASSLDPQGLVYGYTF; D: -; size: once; J: TRBJ1-2; V: TRBV5-5; length: 16
DNA: TGTGCCTGGAGTGTACATCAGTTAGAAGCTTTCTTT; CDR3: CAWSVHQLEAFF; D: -; size: few; J: TRBJ1-1; V: TRBV30; length: 12
DNA: TGTGCCAGCAGTTCGAGCGCGACAGGGAACACTGAAGCTTTCTTT; CDR3: CASSSSATGNTEAFF; D: -; size: -; J: TRBJ1-1; V: TRBV7-9; length: 15
DNA: TGTGCCAGCAGTTCCCCTCCCGTCTCTGGGGCCAACGTCCTGACTTTC; CDR3: CASSSPPVSGANVLTF; D: -; size: -; J: TRBJ2-6; V: TRBV27; length: 16
DNA: TGTGCCAGCAGCCCCATCGGAGGGACAGAGACCCAGTACTTC; CDR3: CASSPIGGTETQYF; D: -; size: -; J: TRBJ2-5; V: TRBV27; length: 14
DNA: TGTGCCAGCAGCTCCGGGACAGGACAAAACATTCAGTACTTC; CDR3: CASSSGTGQNIQYF; D: TRBD1; size: -; J: TRBJ2-4; V: TRBV7-8; length: 14
DNA: TGTGCCAGCAGCTCCTTGGAGTCGGACTCTAACTATGGCTACACCTTC; CDR3: CASSSLESDSNYGYTF; D: -; size: -; J: TRBJ1-2; V: TRBV7-9; length: 16
DNA: TGCAGTGCCCTCGCCTCCTACGAGCAGTACTTC; CDR3: CSALASYEQYF; D: -; size: -; J: TRBJ2-7; V: TRBV20-1; length: 11
DNA: TGTGCCACGGGACAGGGTATTTCCTACAATGAGCAGTTCTTC; CDR3: CATGQGISYNEQFF; D: TRBD1; size: -; J: TRBJ2-1; V: TRBV6-5; length: 14
DNA: TGTGCCAGCAGTTTATCGGGTCCCTTTACAGCAGATACGCAGTATTTT; CDR3: CASSLSGPFTADTQYF; D: -; size: -; J: TRBJ2-3; V: TRBV27; length: 16
DNA: TGCGCCAGCCCCTGGGGGCTCCCAACTAATGAAAAACTGTTTTTT; CDR3: CASPWGLPTNEKLFF; D: -; size: -; J: TRBJ1-4; V: TRBV23-1; length: 15
DNA: TGTGCCAGCAGCCAAGGTGACTCACGGTACTTC; CDR3: CASSQGDSRYF; D: -; size: once; J: TRBJ2-5; V: TRBV4-2; length: 11
DNA: TGTGCCAGCAGCACCGGGACAGTTTACGAGCAGTACTTC; CDR3: CASSTGTVYEQYF; D: TRBD1; size: once; J: TRBJ2-7; V: TRBV7-6; length: 13
DNA: TGTGCCAGCAGTTTCCTACCCTTCTCAGACAAGAACAATGAGCAGTTCTTC; CDR3: CASSFLPFSDKNNEQFF; D: -; size: -; J: TRBJ2-1; V: TRBV28; length: 17
DNA: TGTGCTAGTGGTTCATGGACAGGGGGTATGGACGAGCAGTACTTC; CDR3: CASGSWTGGMDEQYF; D: TRBD1; size: -; J: TRBJ2-7; V: TRBV12-5; length: 15
DNA: TGTGCCAGCAGCAGAGCGGCGTCCTACGAGCAGTACTTC; CDR3: CASSRAASYEQYF; D: -; size: -; J: TRBJ2-7; V: TRBV13; length: 13
DNA: TGTGCCAGCAGCTCGACTTGGGAACAGACGTATGGCTACACCTTC; CDR3: CASSSTWEQTYGYTF; D: -; size: once; J: TRBJ1-2; V: TRBV7-9; length: 15
DNA: TGTGCCAGCAGTTACTTCCAGGGCTCTTACGAGCAGTACTTC; CDR3: CASSYFQGSYEQYF; D: -; size: once; J: TRBJ2-7; V: TRBV6-5; length: 14
DNA: TGTGCCAGCAGTCTAGGTGTCCAGGGGAGTCGGGACGAGCAGTACTTC; CDR3: CASSLGVQGSRDEQYF; D: -; size: -; J: TRBJ2-7; V: TRBV7-8; length: 16